This TCR beta chain was identified in a study of blood T cell repertoires in COVID-19. Trimming took 4 bases from V and 2 from J, leaving 8 bases between them. CDR1 is SGHTA and CDR2 is FQGTGA in the germline V gene. The CDR3 has 13 residues. Some clones are missing from TCRdb's copy, which holds only in-frame ones; the method was immunoSEQ multiplex PCR. The sample consists of around 200,000 clones, about 86% of them appearing once. The J gene is TRBJ2-5, the V gene TRBV7-3, with a weak D call TRBD1 (5 bases). Sequenced material: peripheral blood. The sequence was obtained from a man aged 55 to 70 who had recovered from COVID-19. The CDR3 DNA reads as TGTGCCAGCAGCTGGACATCTCAAGAGACCCAGTACTTC. It encodes CASSWTSQETQYF.